This T cell receptor beta chain came from a study of cytomegalovirus exposure and HLA in healthy donors. The PCR employed 60 Vbeta primers together with 13 Jbeta primers. Some clones are missing from TCRdb's copy, which holds only in-frame ones; the method was immunoSEQ multiplex PCR. The sample has around 100,000 clones, around 70% seen once. CDR1 LNHDA and CDR2 SQIVND come from the germline V gene (reference sequence). The V and J ends lost 9 bases and 6 bases respectively, with 8 bases between them. The CDR3 sequence is 11 residues long. The origin of this receptor is a man in his thirties or forties in good health and CMV-seropositive. The chain couples TRBV19 to TRBJ2-2; the D gene is possibly TRBD2 (5 bases). The sequenced sample was PBMCs. CDR3 in amino acids: CASHGAGELFF. The CDR3 coding sequence is TGTGCCAGCCACGGGGCCGGGGAGCTGTTTTTT.